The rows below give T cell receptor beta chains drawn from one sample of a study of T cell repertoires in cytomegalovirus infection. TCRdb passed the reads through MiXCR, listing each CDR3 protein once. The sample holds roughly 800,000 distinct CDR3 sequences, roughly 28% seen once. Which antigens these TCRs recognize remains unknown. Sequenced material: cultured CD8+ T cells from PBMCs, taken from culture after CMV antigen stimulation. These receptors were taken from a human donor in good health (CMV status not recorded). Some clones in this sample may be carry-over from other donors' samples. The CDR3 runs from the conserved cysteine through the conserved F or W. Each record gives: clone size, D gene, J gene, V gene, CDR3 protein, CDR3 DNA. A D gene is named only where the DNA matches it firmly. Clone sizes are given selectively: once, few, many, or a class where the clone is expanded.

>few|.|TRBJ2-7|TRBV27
CASSPLGVYEQYF
TGTGCCAGCAGTCCCCTGGGAGTCTACGAGCAGTACTTC
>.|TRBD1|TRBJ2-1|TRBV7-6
CASSLRAAGGSEQFF
TGTGCCAGCAGCTTAAGGGCTGCAGGGGGTTCTGAGCAGTTCTTC
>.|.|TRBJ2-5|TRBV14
CASSQRLILYQETQYF
TGTGCCAGCAGCCAAAGACTCATCCTATACCAAGAGACCCAGTACTTC
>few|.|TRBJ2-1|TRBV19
CASSIWGPNEQFF
TGTGCCAGTAGTATTTGGGGGCCGAATGAGCAGTTCTTC
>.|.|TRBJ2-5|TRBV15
CATSRARSGQETQYF
TGTGCCACCAGCAGAGCTCGCAGCGGGCAAGAGACCCAGTACTTC
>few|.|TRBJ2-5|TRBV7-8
CASSFSLAPDQETQYF
TGTGCCAGCAGCTTCAGCTTGGCCCCAGATCAAGAGACCCAGTACTTC
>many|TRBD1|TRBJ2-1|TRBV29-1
CSVEDQRTGGAWSYNEQFF
TGCAGCGTTGAAGATCAAAGGACAGGGGGCGCCTGGTCCTACAATGAGCAGTTCTTC
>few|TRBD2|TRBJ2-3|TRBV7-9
CASSSGLAGLTDTQYF
TGTGCCAGCAGCTCGGGGCTAGCGGGACTCACAGATACGCAGTATTTT
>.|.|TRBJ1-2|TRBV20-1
CSARWSVAYGYTF
TGCAGTGCTAGGTGGTCTGTGGCGTATGGCTACACCTTC
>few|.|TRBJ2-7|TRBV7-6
CASSSPEVGYEQYF
TGTGCCAGCAGCTCCCCGGAGGTGGGATACGAGCAGTACTTC
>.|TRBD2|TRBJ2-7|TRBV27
CASSLSRGREVYEQYF
TGTGCCAGCAGTTTATCCCGGGGCCGGGAGGTCTACGAGCAGTACTTC
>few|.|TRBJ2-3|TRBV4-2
CASSQPRQGGADTQYF
TGTGCCAGCAGCCAACCACGACAGGGAGGGGCAGATACGCAGTATTTT
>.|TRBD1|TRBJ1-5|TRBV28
CASSLDRAGQPQHF
TGTGCCAGCAGTTTAGACAGGGCGGGCCAGCCCCAGCATTTT
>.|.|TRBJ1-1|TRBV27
CASSLVGGRHTEAFF
TGTGCCAGCAGTTTAGTGGGGGGTCGACACACTGAAGCTTTCTTT
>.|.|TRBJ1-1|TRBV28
CASSYSGPFLSLDTEAFF
TGTGCCAGCAGTTACTCCGGACCCTTTCTTTCATTAGACACTGAAGCTTTCTTT
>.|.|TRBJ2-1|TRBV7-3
CASSSGGQRNEQFF
TGTGCCAGCAGCTCCGGGGGTCAGAGGAATGAGCAGTTCTTC
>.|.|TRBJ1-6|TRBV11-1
CASSLRRRNPNSPLHF
TGTGCCAGCAGCTTAAGGCGGCGGAACCCCAATTCACCCCTCCACTTT
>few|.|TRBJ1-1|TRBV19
CASTDSPNTEAFF
TGTGCCAGTACCGACAGCCCGAACACTGAAGCTTTCTTT
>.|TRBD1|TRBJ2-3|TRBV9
CASSYRQGVDTQYF
TGTGCCAGCAGCTACAGACAGGGGGTAGATACGCAGTATTTT
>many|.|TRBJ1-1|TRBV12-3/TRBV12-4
CASSLGDGNTEAFF
TGTGCCAGCAGTTTAGGAGACGGGAACACTGAAGCTTTCTTT
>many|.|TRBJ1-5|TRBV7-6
CASSLAGRNQPQHF
TGTGCCAGCAGCTTAGCAGGGAGGAATCAGCCCCAGCATTTT
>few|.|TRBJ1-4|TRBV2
CASRLEAFATNEKLFF
TGTGCCAGCAGGCTGGAGGCGTTCGCAACTAATGAAAAACTGTTTTTT
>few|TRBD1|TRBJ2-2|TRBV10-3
CAISELDRGKNTGELFF
TGTGCCATCAGTGAGCTGGACAGGGGAAAGAACACCGGGGAGCTGTTTTTT
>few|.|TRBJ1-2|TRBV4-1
CASSHPGNYGYTF
TGCGCCAGCAGCCACCCGGGAAACTATGGCTACACCTTC
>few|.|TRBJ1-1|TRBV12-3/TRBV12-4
CASTLTGVNTEAFF
TGTGCCAGCACCCTGACAGGAGTGAACACTGAAGCTTTCTTT
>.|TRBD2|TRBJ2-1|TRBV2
CASSAVSGGGYNEQFF
TGTGCCAGCAGTGCAGTAAGCGGGGGGGGGTACAATGAGCAGTTCTTC
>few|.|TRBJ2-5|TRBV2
CASRDSETQYF
TGTGCCAGCAGGGACTCGGAGACCCAGTACTTC
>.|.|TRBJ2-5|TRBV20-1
CSARRRGQETQYF
TGCAGTGCTAGGCGGAGGGGGCAAGAGACCCAGTACTTC
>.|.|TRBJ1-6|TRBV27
CASSLTAINSPLHF
TGTGCCAGCAGTTTGACGGCCATAAATTCACCCCTCCACTTT
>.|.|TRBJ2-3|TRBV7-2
CASSLEGPPLNTQYF
TGTGCCAGCAGCTTAGAAGGTCCCCCCCTAAATACGCAGTATTTT
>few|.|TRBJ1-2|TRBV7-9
CASSPQDRASTSYGYTF
TGTGCCAGCAGCCCGCAGGACCGCGCCTCTACTAGCTATGGCTACACCTTC
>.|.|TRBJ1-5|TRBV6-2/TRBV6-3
CASTQNEALRPQHF
TGTGCCAGCACCCAGAACGAGGCCCTGCGGCCCCAGCATTTT
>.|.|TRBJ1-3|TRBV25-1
CASTSALRGNTIYF
TGTGCCAGCACCTCAGCTCTCCGAGGAAACACCATATATTTT
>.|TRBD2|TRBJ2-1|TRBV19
CASSTAGGHYNEQFF
TGTGCCAGTAGTACAGCGGGGGGACACTACAATGAGCAGTTCTTC
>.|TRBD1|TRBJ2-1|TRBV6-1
CASRSTGGLYNEQFF
TGTGCCAGCAGGTCGACAGGGGGTCTCTACAATGAGCAGTTCTTC
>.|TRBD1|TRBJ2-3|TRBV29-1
CSSTQTGGTDTQYF
TGCAGCTCAACCCAGACAGGGGGCACAGATACGCAGTATTTT
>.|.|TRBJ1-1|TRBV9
CASSLPASSEAFF
TGTGCCAGCAGCCTGCCCGCGTCTTCTGAAGCTTTCTTT
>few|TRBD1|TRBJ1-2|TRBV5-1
CASSLEGAGLSINYGYTF
TGCGCCAGCAGCTTGGAGGGGGCGGGCCTATCCATTAACTATGGCTACACCTTC
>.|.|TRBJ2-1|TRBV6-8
CASRTRTSYNEQFF
TGTGCCAGCAGGACCCGGACCTCCTACAATGAGCAGTTCTTC
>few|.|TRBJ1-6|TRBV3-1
CASSQDEESPLHF
TGTGCCAGCAGCCAAGATGAGGAGTCACCCCTCCACTTT
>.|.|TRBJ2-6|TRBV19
CASNTRANVLTF
TGTGCCTCCAACACTAGGGCCAACGTCCTGACTTTC
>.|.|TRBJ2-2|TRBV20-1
CSASGGKTGELFF
TGCAGTGCTAGCGGGGGAAAGACCGGGGAGCTGTTTTTT
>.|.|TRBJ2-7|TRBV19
CASSTRDQDEQYF
TGTGCCAGTAGTACGCGGGATCAGGACGAGCAGTACTTC
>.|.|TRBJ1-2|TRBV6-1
CASIGVTSHHFYGYTF
TGTGCCAGCATTGGGGTAACATCCCACCATTTCTATGGCTACACCTTC
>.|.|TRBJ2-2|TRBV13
CASSLVPPGGTGELFF
TGTGCCAGCAGCTTAGTTCCACCCGGGGGAACCGGGGAGCTGTTTTTT
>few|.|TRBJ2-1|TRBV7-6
CASTTSPGPQFF
TGTGCCAGCACTACATCTCCCGGTCCACAGTTCTTC
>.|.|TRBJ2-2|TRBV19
CASSIDSEFTGELFF
TGTGCCAGTAGTATAGATTCGGAATTCACCGGGGAGCTGTTTTTT
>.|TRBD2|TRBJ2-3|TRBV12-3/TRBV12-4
CASRWGGPGTDTQYF
TGTGCCAGCCGTTGGGGGGGTCCTGGCACAGATACGCAGTATTTT
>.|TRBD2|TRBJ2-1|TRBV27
CASSLLAPLAASYNEQFF
TGTGCCAGCAGTTTATTAGCCCCCCTAGCGGCTTCCTACAATGAGCAGTTCTTC
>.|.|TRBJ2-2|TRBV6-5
CASSTTGSPGELFF
TGTGCCAGCAGTACCACTGGGTCTCCCGGGGAGCTGTTTTTT
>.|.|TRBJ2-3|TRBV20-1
CSANTGRTITDTQYF
TGCAGTGCTAACACCGGACGTACCATCACAGATACGCAGTATTTT
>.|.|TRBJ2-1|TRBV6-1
CASTIGGPYNEQFF
TGTGCCAGCACCATCGGGGGACCATACAATGAGCAGTTCTTC
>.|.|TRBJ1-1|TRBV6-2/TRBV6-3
CASGTGLGTEASF
TGTGCCAGCGGTACAGGGCTGGGTACTGAAGCTTCCTTT